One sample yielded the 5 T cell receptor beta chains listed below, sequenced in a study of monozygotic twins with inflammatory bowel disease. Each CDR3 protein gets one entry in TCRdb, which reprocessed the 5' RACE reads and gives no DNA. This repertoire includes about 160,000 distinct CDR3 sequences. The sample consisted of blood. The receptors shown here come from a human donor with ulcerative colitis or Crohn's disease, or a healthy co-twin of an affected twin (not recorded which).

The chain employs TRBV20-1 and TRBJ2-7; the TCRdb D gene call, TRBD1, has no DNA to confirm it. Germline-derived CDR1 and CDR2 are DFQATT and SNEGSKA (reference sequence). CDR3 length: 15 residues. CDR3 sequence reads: CSARPRGQGADEQYF.

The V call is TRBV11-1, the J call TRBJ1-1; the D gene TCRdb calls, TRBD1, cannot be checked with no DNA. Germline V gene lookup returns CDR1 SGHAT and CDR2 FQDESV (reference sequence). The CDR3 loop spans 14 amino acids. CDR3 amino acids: CASSLGEGWTEAFF.

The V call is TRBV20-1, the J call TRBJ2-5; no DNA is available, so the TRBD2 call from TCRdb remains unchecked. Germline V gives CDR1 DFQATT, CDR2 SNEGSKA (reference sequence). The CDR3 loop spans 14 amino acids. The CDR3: CSASQAGGPETQYF.

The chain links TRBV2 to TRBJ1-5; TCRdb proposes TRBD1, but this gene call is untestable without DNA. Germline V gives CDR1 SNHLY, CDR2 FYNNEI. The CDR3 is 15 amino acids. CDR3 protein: CASNTGGGSNQPQHF.

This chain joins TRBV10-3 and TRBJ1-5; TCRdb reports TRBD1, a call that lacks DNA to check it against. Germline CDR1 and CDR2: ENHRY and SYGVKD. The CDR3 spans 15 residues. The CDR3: CAIREGAGGNQPQHF.